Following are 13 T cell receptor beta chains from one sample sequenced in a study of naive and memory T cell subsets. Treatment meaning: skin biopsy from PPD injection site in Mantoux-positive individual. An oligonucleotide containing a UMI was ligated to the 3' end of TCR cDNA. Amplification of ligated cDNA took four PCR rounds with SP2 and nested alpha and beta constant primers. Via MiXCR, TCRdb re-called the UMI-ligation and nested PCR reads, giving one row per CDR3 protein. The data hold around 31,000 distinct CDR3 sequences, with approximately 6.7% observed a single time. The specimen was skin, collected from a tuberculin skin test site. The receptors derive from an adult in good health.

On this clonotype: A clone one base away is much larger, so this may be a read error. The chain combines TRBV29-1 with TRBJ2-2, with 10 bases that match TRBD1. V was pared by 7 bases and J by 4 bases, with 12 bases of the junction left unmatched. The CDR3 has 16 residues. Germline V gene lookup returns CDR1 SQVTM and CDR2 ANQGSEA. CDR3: CSGAGTGEIITGELFF. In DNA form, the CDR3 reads TGCAGCGGGGCCGGGACAGGGGAGATTATCACCGGGGAGCTGTTTTTT.

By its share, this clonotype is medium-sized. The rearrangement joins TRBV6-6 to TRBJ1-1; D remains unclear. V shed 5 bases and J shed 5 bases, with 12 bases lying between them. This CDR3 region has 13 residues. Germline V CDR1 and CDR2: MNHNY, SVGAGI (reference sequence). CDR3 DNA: TGTGCCAGCAGTCCACAAGGCCTGACTGAAGCTTTCTTT. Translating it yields CASSPQGLTEAFF.

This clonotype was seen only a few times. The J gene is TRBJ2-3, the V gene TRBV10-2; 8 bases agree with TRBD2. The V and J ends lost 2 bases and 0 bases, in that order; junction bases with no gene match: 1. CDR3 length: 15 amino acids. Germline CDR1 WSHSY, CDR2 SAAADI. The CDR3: CASSETSGSTDTQYF. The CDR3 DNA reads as TGCGCCAGCAGTGAGACTAGCGGCAGCACAGATACGCAGTATTTT.

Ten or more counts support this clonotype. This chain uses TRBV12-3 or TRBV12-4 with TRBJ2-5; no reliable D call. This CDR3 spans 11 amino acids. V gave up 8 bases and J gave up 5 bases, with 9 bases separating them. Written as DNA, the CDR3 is TGTGCCAGCCTACAGACGGAGACCCAGTACTTC. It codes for CASLQTETQYF.

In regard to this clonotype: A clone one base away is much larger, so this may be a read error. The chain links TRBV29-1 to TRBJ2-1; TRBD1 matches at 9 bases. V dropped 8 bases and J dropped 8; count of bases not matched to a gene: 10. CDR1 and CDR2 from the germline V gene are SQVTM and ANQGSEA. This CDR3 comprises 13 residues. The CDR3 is CSWGDRDDHEQFF. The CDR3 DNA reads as TGCAGCTGGGGGGACAGGGACGATCATGAGCAGTTCTTC.

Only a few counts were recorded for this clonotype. Written as DNA, the CDR3 is TGCGCCAGCAGCCAACTCCCGACAGGGGGCGCGTTTGGAAACACCATATATTTT. It codes for CASSQLPTGGAFGNTIYF. This chain links TRBV4-1 with TRBJ1-3, with TRBD1 matching over 10 bases. This CDR3 comprises 18 residues. The trim removed 2 bases at V and 3 bases at J, leaving 10 bases unmatched. Germline V lookup: CDR1 MGHRA, CDR2 YSYEKL.

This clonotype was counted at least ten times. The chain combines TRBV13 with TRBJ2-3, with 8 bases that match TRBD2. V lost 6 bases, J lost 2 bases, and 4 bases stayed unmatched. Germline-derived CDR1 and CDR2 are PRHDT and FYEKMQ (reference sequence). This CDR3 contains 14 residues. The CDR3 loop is CASRGTSITDTQYF. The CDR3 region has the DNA TGTGCCAGCAGAGGGACTAGTATCACAGATACGCAGTATTTT.

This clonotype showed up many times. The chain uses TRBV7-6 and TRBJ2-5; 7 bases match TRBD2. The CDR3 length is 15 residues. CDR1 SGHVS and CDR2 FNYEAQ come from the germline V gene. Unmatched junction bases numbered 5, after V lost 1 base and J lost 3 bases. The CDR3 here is CASSLDAREEETQYF. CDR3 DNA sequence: TGTGCCAGCAGCTTAGATGCTCGGGAGGAAGAGACCCAGTACTTC.

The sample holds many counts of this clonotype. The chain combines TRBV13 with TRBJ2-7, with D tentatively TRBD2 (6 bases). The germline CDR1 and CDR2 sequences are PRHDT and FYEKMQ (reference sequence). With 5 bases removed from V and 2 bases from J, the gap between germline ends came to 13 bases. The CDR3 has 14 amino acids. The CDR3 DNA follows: TGTGCCAGCAGCGCCGGGACTCAAGCCTACGAGCAGTACTTC. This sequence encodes CASSAGTQAYEQYF.

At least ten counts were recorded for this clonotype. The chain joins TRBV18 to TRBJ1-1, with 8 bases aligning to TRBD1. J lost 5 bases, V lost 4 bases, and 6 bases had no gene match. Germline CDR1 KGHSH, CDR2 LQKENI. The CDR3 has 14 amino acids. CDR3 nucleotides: TGTGCCAGCTCACTCTGGACAGGGAGGACTGAAGCTTTCTTT. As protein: CASSLWTGRTEAFF.

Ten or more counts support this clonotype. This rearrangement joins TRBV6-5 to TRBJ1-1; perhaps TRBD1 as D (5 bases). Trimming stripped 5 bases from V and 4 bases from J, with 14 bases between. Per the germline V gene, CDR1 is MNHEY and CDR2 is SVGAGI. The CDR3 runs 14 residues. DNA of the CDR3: TGTGCCAGCAGTCCATGGGACCGGAGCACTGAAGCTTTCTTT. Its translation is CASSPWDRSTEAFF.

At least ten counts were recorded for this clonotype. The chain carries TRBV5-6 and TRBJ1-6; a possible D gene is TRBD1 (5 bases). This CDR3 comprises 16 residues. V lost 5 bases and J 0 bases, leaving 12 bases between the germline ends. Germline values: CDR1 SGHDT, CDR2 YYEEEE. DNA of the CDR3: TGTGCCAGCAGATATGGGACGGACTCCTATAATTCACCCCTCCACTTT. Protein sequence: CASRYGTDSYNSPLHF.

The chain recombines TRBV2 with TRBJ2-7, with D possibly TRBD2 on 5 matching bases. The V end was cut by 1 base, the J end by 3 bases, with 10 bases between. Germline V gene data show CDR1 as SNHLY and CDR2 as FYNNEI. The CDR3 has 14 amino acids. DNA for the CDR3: TGTGCCAGCAGTGAAGTCCTAGCCCACTACGAGCAGTACTTC. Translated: CASSEVLAHYEQYF.